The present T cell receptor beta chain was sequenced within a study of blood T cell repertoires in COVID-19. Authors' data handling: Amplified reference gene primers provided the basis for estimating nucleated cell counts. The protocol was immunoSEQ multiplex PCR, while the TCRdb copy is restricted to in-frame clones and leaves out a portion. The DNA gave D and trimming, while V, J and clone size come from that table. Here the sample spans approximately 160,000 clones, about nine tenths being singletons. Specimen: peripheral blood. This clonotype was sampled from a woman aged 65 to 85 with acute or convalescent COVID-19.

Here the CDR3 reads CASSLTGGGWNEQFF. DNA of the CDR3: TGTGCCAGCAGTTTAACAGGGGGGGGATGGAATGAGCAGTTCTTC. The rearrangement uses TRBV27 and TRBJ2-1, with D possibly being TRBD1 (8 bases). From germline, CDR1 is MNHEY and CDR2 SMNVEV (reference sequence). V gave up 2 bases and J gave up 7 bases, with 15 bases separating them. The CDR3 sequence is 15 residues long.